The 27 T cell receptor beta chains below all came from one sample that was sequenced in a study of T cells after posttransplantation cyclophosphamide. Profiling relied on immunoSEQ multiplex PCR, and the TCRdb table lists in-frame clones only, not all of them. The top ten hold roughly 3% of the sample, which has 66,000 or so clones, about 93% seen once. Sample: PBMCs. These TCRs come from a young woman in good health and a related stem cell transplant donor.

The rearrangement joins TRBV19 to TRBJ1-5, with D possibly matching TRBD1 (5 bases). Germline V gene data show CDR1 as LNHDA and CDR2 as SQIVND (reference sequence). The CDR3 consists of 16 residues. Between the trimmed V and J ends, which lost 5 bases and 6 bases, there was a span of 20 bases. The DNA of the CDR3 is TGTGCCAGTAGTTTTCGCAGGGTGTCCGGCAGTCAGCCCCAGCATTTT. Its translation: CASSFRRVSGSQPQHF. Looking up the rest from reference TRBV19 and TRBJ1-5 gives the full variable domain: DGGITQSPKYLFRKEGQNVTLSCEQNLNHDAMYWYRQDPGQGLRLIYYSQIVNDFQKGDIAEGYSVSREKKESFPLTVTSAQKNPTAFYLCASSFRRVSGSQPQHFGDGTRLSIL.

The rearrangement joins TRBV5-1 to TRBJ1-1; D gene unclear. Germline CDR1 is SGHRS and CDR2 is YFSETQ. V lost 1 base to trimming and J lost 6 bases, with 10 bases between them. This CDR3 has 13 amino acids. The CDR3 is CASSLRGGPEAFF. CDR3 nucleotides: TGCGCCAGCAGCTTGCGGGGAGGGCCTGAAGCTTTCTTT.

CDR3 region: CASSSTGSTEAFF. CDR3 nucleotides: TGTGCCAGCAGCTCGACAGGGAGCACTGAAGCTTTCTTT. The chain uses TRBV7-3 and TRBJ1-1, with 7 positions matching TRBD1. Germline CDR1 reads SGHTA; CDR2 reads FQGTGA. The CDR3 spans 13 residues. J lost 4 bases, V lost 4 bases, and 3 bases had no gene match.

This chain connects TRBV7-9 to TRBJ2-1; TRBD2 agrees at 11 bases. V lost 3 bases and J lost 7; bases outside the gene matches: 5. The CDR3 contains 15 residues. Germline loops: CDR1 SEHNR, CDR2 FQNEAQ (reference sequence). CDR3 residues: CASSFSGGARNEQFF. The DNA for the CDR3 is TGTGCCAGCAGCTTTAGCGGGGGGGCTCGGAATGAGCAGTTCTTC.

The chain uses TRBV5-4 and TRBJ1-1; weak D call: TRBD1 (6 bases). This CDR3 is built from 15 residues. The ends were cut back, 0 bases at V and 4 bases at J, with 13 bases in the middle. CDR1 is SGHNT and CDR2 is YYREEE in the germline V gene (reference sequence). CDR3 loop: CASSLGGGGITEAFF. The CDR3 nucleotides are TGTGCCAGCAGCTTGGGAGGGGGAGGGATCACTGAAGCTTTCTTT.

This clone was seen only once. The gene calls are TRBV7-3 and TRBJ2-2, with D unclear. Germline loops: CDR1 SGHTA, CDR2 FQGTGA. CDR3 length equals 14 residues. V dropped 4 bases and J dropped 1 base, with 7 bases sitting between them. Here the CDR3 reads CASSWTLNTGELFF. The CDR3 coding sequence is TGTGCCAGCAGCTGGACGCTGAACACCGGGGAGCTGTTTTTT.

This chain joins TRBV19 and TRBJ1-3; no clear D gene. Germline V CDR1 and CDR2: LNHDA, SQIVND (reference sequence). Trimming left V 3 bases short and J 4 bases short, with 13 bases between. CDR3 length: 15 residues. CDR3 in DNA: TGTGCCAGTAGTATGCAGGACGGGTCCGGAAACACCATATATTTT. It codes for CASSMQDGSGNTIYF. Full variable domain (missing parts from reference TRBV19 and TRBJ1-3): DGGITQSPKYLFRKEGQNVTLSCEQNLNHDAMYWYRQDPGQGLRLIYYSQIVNDFQKGDIAEGYSVSREKKESFPLTVTSAQKNPTAFYLCASSMQDGSGNTIYFGEGSWLTVV.

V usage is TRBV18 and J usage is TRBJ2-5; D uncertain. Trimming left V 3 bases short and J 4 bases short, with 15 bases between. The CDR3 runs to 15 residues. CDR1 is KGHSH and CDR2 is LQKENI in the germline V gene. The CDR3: CASSPPQRALETQYF. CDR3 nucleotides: TGTGCCAGCTCACCGCCGCAAAGGGCTCTAGAGACCCAGTACTTC.

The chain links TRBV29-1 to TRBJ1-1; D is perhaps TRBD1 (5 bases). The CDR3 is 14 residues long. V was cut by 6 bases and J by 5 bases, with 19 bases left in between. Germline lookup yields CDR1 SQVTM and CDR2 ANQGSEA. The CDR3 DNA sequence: TGCAGCGTGGCCCGGGGGATGGGAAGAACTGAAGCTTTCTTT. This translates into CSVARGMGRTEAFF.

This chain's CDR3 is CASSEFLAGNTIYF. In nucleotides, the CDR3 is TGTGCCAGCAGTGAGTTCCTAGCTGGAAACACCATATATTTT. The chain is built from TRBV2 and TRBJ1-3, with unresolved D. V was clipped by 3 bases and J by 2 bases, with 8 bases between them. The CDR3 is 14 residues long. In germline, CDR1 is SNHLY, CDR2 FYNNEI.

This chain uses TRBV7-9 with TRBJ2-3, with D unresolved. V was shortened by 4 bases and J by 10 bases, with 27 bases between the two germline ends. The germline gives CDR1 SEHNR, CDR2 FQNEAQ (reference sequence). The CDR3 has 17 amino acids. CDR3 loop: CASSYLLKPTGSWAQYF. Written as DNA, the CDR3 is TGTGCCAGCAGCTATCTACTCAAGCCAACGGGTAGTTGGGCGCAGTATTTT. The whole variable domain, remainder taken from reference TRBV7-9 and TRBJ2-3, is DTGVSQNPRHKITKRGQNVTFRCDPISEHNRLYWYRQTLGQGPEFLTYFQNEAQLEKSRLLSDRFSAERPKGSFSTLEIQRTEQGDSAMYLCASSYLLKPTGSWAQYFGPGTRLTVL.

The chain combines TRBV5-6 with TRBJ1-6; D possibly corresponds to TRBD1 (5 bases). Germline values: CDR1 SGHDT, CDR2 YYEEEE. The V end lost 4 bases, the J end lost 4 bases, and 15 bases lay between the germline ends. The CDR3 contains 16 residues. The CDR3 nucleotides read TGTGCCAGCAGCCCCCAGAACACAGGTTATAATTCACCCCTCCACTTT. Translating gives CASSPQNTGYNSPLHF.

The CDR3 reads CASSQGLSSYEQYF. CDR3 nucleotides: TGTGCCAGCAGCCAAGGACTATCCTCCTACGAGCAGTACTTC. This chain connects TRBV5-8 to TRBJ2-7; maybe TRBD2 (6 bases). The germline V gene has CDR1 SGHTS and CDR2 YDEGEE. CDR3 size: 14 residues. The V end was cut by 4 bases, the J end by 0 bases, with 11 bases between.

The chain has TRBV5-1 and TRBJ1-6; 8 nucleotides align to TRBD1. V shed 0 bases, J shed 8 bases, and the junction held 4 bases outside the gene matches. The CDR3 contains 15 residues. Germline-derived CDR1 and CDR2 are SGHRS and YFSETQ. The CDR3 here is CASSLAGGNDSPLHF. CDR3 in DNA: TGCGCCAGCAGCTTGGCAGGGGGCAATGATTCACCCCTCCACTTT. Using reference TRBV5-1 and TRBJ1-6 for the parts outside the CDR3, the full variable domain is KAGVTQTPRYLIKTRGQQVTLSCSPISGHRSVSWYQQTPGQGLQFLFEYFSETQRNKGNFPGRFSGRQFSNSRSEMNVSTLELGDSALYLCASSLAGGNDSPLHFGNGTRLTVT.

CDR3 loop: CASSLFIGVLGSEAFF. The DNA of the CDR3 is TGTGCCAGCAGCTTGTTTATTGGGGTTCTAGGCTCTGAAGCTTTCTTT. The chain recombines TRBV5-5 with TRBJ1-1, with unresolved D. Looked up from germline, CDR1 is SGHKS and CDR2 is YYEKEE (reference sequence). Trimming shortened V by 1 base and J by 6 bases, and 19 bases separated the two germline ends. This CDR3 is built from 16 residues.

The DNA for the CDR3 is TGTGCCACCAGCCTAGCCCCCCGGGAGGAGACCCAGTACTTC. Translating gives CATSLAPREETQYF. The chain uses TRBV15 and TRBJ2-5; a possible D gene is TRBD2 (6 bases). There are 14 residues in the CDR3. The germline V gene encodes CDR1 LNHNV and CDR2 YYDKDF (reference sequence). The ends were cut back, 5 bases at V and 5 bases at J, with 15 bases in the middle.

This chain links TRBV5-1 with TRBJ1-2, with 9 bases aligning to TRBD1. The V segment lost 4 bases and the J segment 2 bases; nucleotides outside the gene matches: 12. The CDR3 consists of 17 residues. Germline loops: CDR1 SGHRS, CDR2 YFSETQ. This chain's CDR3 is CASSNRDRVEGNYGYTF. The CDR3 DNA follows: TGCGCCAGCAGCAACCGGGACAGGGTTGAGGGCAACTATGGCTACACCTTC. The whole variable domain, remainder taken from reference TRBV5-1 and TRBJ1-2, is KAGVTQTPRYLIKTRGQQVTLSCSPISGHRSVSWYQQTPGQGLQFLFEYFSETQRNKGNFPGRFSGRQFSNSRSEMNVSTLELGDSALYLCASSNRDRVEGNYGYTFGSGTRLTVV.

The CDR3 protein is CATSKGLSQETQYF. CDR3 nucleotide sequence: TGTGCCACCAGCAAGGGACTGAGCCAAGAGACCCAGTACTTC. The V call is TRBV15, the J call TRBJ2-5, with D possibly being TRBD2 (6 bases). Trimming shortened V by 4 bases and J by 1 base, and 10 bases separated the two germline ends. The CDR3 extends over 14 amino acids. Germline assignment: CDR1 LNHNV and CDR2 YYDKDF (reference sequence).

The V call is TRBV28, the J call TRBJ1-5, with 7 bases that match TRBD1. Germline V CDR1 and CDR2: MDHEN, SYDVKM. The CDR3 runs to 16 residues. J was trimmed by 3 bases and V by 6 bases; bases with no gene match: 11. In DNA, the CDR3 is TGTGCCAGCAGCCCCCCCGACAGGGTGTACAATCAGCCCCAGCATTTT. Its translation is CASSPPDRVYNQPQHF.

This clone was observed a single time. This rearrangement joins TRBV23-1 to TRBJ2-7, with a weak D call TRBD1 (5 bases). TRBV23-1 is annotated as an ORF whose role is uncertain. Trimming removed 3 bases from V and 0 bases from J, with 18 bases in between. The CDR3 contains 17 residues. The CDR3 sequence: CASSHFPTRQGSYEQYF. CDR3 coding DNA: TGCGCCAGCAGTCATTTCCCCACTCGCCAGGGCTCCTACGAGCAGTACTTC.

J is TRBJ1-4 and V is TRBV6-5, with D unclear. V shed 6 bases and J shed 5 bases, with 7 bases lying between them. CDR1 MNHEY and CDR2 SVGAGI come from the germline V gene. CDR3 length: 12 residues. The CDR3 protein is CASRNPNEKLFF. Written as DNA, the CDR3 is TGTGCCAGCAGGAACCCCAATGAAAAACTGTTTTTT.

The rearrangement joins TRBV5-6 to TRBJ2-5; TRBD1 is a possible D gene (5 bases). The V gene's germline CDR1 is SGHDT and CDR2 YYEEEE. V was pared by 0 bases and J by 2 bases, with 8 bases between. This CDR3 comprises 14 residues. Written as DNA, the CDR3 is TGTGCCAGCAGCTTGGGTACAGGACAAGAGACCCAGTACTTC. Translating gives CASSLGTGQETQYF.

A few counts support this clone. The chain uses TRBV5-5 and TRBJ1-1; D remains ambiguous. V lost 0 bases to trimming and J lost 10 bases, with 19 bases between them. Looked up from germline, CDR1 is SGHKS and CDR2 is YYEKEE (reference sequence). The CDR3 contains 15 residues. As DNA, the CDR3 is TGTGCCAGCAGCTTGGGGAATTCTATGCAGGCCCTAGCTTTCTTT. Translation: CASSLGNSMQALAFF.

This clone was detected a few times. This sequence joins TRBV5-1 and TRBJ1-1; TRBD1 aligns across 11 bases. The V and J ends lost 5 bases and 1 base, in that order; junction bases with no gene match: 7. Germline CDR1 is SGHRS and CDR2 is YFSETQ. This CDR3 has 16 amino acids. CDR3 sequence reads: CASRPGTGGGNTEAFF. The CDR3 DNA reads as TGCGCCAGCAGACCCGGGACAGGGGGAGGGAACACTGAAGCTTTCTTT.

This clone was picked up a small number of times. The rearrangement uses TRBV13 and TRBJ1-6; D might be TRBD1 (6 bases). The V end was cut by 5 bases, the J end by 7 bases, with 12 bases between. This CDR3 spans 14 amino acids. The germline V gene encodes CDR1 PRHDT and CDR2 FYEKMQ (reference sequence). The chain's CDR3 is CASSRRQANSPLHF. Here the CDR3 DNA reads TGTGCCAGCAGCCGTCGACAGGCAAATTCACCCCTCCACTTT.

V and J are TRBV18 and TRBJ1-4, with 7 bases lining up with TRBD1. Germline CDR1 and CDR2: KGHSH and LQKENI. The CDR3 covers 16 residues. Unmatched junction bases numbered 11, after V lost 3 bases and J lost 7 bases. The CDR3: CASSPTRRDRREKLFF. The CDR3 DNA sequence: TGTGCCAGCTCACCGACTCGCCGGGACAGACGTGAAAAACTGTTTTTT.

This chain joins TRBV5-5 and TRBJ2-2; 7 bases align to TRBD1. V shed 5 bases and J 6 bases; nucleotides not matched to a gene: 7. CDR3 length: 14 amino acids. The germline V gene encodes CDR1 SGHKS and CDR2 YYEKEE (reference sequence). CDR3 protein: CASRSGQMAGELFF. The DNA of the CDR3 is TGTGCCAGCAGGTCGGGACAGATGGCCGGGGAGCTGTTTTTT.